This TCR beta chain was profiled in a study of cytomegalovirus exposure and HLA in healthy donors. As for the study in general: From HLA-typed donors, an early data release held about 92 million unique TCRs. General study results and limits: Among immune exposure information, only CMV serostatus was available. Later analysis identified a missense DCLRE1C variant that was linked to TCR beta V- and J-gene trimming. In an earlier analysis, productive rearrangement rates for most beta V segments clustered near 87% or 30%.

As concerns this clone: What it binds is unknown.

CDR3 length: 13 amino acids. V gave up 7 bases and J gave up 4 bases; unmatched junction bases: 0. Germline CDR1 and CDR2: MRHNA and SNTAGT. Amplification used 60 Vbeta primers and 13 Jbeta primers. Sequencing was performed with immunoSEQ multiplex PCR; in TCRdb, only in-frame clones are kept and a portion is missing. Among some 180,000 clones listed, roughly four fifths were seen once. This sequence was found in a male donor in good health and CMV-seronegative. The material sequenced was PBMCs. The chain combines TRBV6-4 with TRBJ2-2; 10 bases align to TRBD2. The DNA of the CDR3 is TGTGCCAGCACTAGCGGGAGCACCGGGGAGCTGTTTTTT. It yields the protein CASTSGSTGELFF.